A single sample is the source of the 28 T cell receptor beta chains below, sequenced in a study of CD8 T cells in ankylosing spondylitis. TCRdb reprocessed the 5' RACE reads via MiXCR and lists one record per CDR3 protein. The data show about 440,000 distinct CDR3 sequences, about 15% seen once. These receptors have no known antigen. Findings and limits, study-wide: Characteristic, it appeared, of ankylosing spondylitis blood was a TCR beta motif of seven or eight highly homologous variants.

The sequenced material came from blood, either unsorted or a sorted T cell fraction (not recorded which). Receptors were obtained from a male donor with ankylosing spondylitis.

This clonotype showed up just a few times. The gene calls are TRBV20-1 and TRBJ1-5, with a tentative D call TRBD1 (6 bases). Germline CDR1 DFQATT, CDR2 SNEGSKA (reference sequence). V gave up 6 bases and J gave up 4 bases, with 16 bases separating them. The CDR3 has 14 amino acids. The CDR3 DNA is TGCAGTGCAGAGGTAGGGGGACCAAATCAGCCCCAGCATTTT. Protein: CSAEVGGPNQPQHF.

CDR3 bases: TGTGCCAGCAGTTACATCCGACTAGCGGGAGGGCCCTACAATGAGCAGTTCTTC. This translates into CASSYIRLAGGPYNEQFF. This sequence joins TRBV6-5 and TRBJ2-1, with 14 bases that match TRBD2. J was trimmed by 2 bases and V by 2 bases; bases with no gene match: 5. CDR3 size: 18 residues. Germline V gives CDR1 MNHEY, CDR2 SVGAGI.

The table lists this clonotype with many counts. The chain joins TRBV2 to TRBJ2-5; 8 bases map to TRBD1. This CDR3 spans 14 amino acids. V shed 5 bases and J 5 bases; nucleotides not matched to a gene: 7. The germline V gene encodes CDR1 SNHLY and CDR2 FYNNEI. CDR3 sequence: CASSPRTGKETQYF. The CDR3 nucleotides read TGTGCCAGCAGTCCTAGGACAGGGAAGGAGACCCAGTACTTC.

This sequence joins TRBV30 and TRBJ2-4; unclear D gene. The CDR3 is 13 amino acids. Per the germline V gene, CDR1 is GTSNPN and CDR2 is SVGIG (reference sequence). The V gene lost 5 bases and the J gene lost 1 base, with 9 bases spanning the gap. This CDR3 is CAWDGPAKNIQYF. CDR3 in DNA: TGTGCCTGGGACGGTCCGGCCAAAAACATTCAGTACTTC.

This clonotype was counted between two and nine times. The J gene is TRBJ2-1, the V gene TRBV12-3 or TRBV12-4; 10 nucleotides line up with TRBD2. The CDR3 is 15 amino acids. The V and J ends lost 6 bases and 4 bases, in that order; junction bases with no gene match: 6. The CDR3: CASSRGLADYNEQFF. In nucleotides, the CDR3 is TGTGCCAGCAGCCGAGGACTAGCGGATTACAATGAGCAGTTCTTC.

This chain joins TRBV28 and TRBJ2-7; no firm D call. The CDR3 extends over 13 amino acids. Between the trimmed V and J ends, which lost 3 bases and 2 bases, there was a span of 8 bases. Per germline, CDR1 MDHEN and CDR2 SYDVKM. CDR3 DNA sequence: TGTGCCAGCAGTTTGATCAAGCCCTACGAGCAGTACTTC. Amino acid sequence: CASSLIKPYEQYF.

The chain combines TRBV5-1 with TRBJ1-1; no clear D. V was clipped by 4 bases and J by 3 bases, with 16 bases between them. The CDR3 loop spans 15 amino acids. The germline V gene encodes CDR1 SGHRS and CDR2 YFSETQ. The CDR3 protein is CASSRALGPDTEAFF. The CDR3 DNA follows: TGCGCCAGCAGCCGCGCCCTTGGGCCAGACACTGAAGCTTTCTTT.

Many counts were recorded for this clonotype. This CDR3 reads CASSRRTSWNTGELFF. Written as DNA, the CDR3 is TGTGCCAGCAGCCGAAGGACTAGCTGGAACACCGGGGAGCTGTTTTTT. This chain uses TRBV5-6 with TRBJ2-2; 8 bases line up with TRBD2. The germline V gene encodes CDR1 SGHDT and CDR2 YYEEEE. Unmatched junction bases numbered 6, after V lost 4 bases and J lost 1 base. The CDR3 has 16 amino acids. Combining the CDR3 with reference TRBV5-6 and TRBJ2-2 gives the whole variable domain DAGVTQSPTHLIKTRGQQVTLRCSPKSGHDTVSWYQQALGQGPQFIFQYYEEEERQRGNFPDRFSGHQFPNYSSELNVNALLLGDSALYLCASSRRTSWNTGELFFGEGSRLTVL.

This clonotype showed up just a few times. The chain combines TRBV28 with TRBJ1-1; TRBD1 might be the D (6 bases). The V gene lost 6 bases and the J gene lost 6 bases, with 14 bases spanning the gap. The germline CDR1 and CDR2 sequences are MDHEN and SYDVKM. This CDR3 contains 13 residues. CDR3 protein: CASSRGGSAEAFF. DNA for the CDR3: TGTGCCAGCAGCCGAGGGGGTTCGGCTGAAGCTTTCTTT. Full variable domain (missing parts from reference TRBV28 and TRBJ1-1): DVKVTQSSRYLVKRTGEKVFLECVQDMDHENMFWYRQDPGLGLRLIYFSYDVKMKEKGDIPEGYSVSREKKERFSLILESASTNQTSMYLCASSRGGSAEAFFGQGTRLTVV.

This clonotype was observed a handful of times. This chain uses TRBV28 with TRBJ1-1; D is unresolved. CDR3 length: 18 amino acids. Germline V gene sequence: CDR1 MDHEN, CDR2 SYDVKM. V lost 2 bases and J lost 1, with 20 bases in between. The CDR3 sequence is CASSLRVSVQRRNTEAFF. The CDR3 bases are TGTGCCAGCAGTTTACGAGTTTCTGTCCAACGACGGAACACTGAAGCTTTCTTT.

This clonotype has a handful of counts. At one end, the junction sequence differs from germline, possibly due to a read error. The chain carries TRBV29-1 and TRBJ1-1; D gene ambiguous. Germline V gene lookup returns CDR1 SQVTM and CDR2 ANQGSEA. The CDR3 totals 12 residues. This CDR3 is CSVVAGNTEVFF. For the CDR3, the DNA is TGCAGCGTTGTGGCTGGGAACACTGAAGTTTTCTTT.

This clonotype was detected many times. This sequence joins TRBV12-3 or TRBV12-4 and TRBJ2-1, with D possibly TRBD2 on 5 matching bases. The CDR3 runs 12 residues. Between the trimmed V and J ends, which lost 3 bases and 10 bases, there was a span of 10 bases. The DNA of the CDR3 is TGTGCCAGCAGTTTCGGGGTCCGGGAGCAGTTCTTC. Translating it yields CASSFGVREQFF.

This chain connects TRBV12-3 or TRBV12-4 to TRBJ2-7; 9 positions agree with TRBD2. The CDR3 extends over 15 amino acids. With 3 bases clipped from V and 5 bases from J, the junction kept 8 bases outside the gene matches. The CDR3 is CASSFLSGSANEQYF. The DNA for the CDR3 is TGTGCCAGCAGTTTTCTTAGCGGGAGTGCCAACGAGCAGTACTTC.

This chain joins TRBV10-3 and TRBJ1-2, with a weak D call TRBD1 (5 bases). The germline V and J ends were trimmed by 3 bases and 7 bases, with 15 bases remaining between them. The CDR3 consists of 14 residues. CDR1 is ENHRY and CDR2 is SYGVKD in the germline V gene. The CDR3 region is CAISDRGERSGYTF. DNA for the CDR3: TGTGCCATCAGTGACCGGGGCGAGAGGAGTGGCTACACCTTC.

The gene calls are TRBV5-1 and TRBJ2-2, with D hard to call. This CDR3 has 16 amino acids. Trimming took 4 bases from V and 2 from J, leaving 15 bases between them. Per the germline V gene, CDR1 is SGHRS and CDR2 is YFSETQ. The CDR3 here is CASSPTLLVNTGELFF. Here the CDR3 DNA reads TGCGCCAGCAGCCCTACCCTCCTAGTAAACACCGGGGAGCTGTTTTTT.

For the CDR3, the DNA is TGTGCCACCAGCAGCCCCGGTGAGGGGGCCACAGATACGCAGTATTTT. As protein: CATSSPGEGATDTQYF. This chain links TRBV15 with TRBJ2-3; 7 bases are shared with TRBD1. Germline V CDR1 and CDR2: LNHNV, YYDKDF (reference sequence). V trimming: 3 bases; J trimming: 2 bases; junction bases outside the gene matches: 8. The CDR3 loop spans 16 amino acids.

This clonotype was counted a few times. The J gene is TRBJ2-3, the V gene TRBV6-1; a possible D gene is TRBD2 (7 bases). Germline CDR1 MNHNS, CDR2 SASEGT. The CDR3 spans 14 residues. Trimming shortened V by 6 bases and J by 7 bases, and 17 bases separated the two germline ends. CDR3 DNA: TGTGCCAGCAGCCCCGGACTAGGGGGAAATACGCAGTATTTT. It is translated as CASSPGLGGNTQYF.

The chain is built from TRBV3-1 and TRBJ2-3, with D possibly being TRBD2 (6 bases). The germline CDR1 and CDR2 sequences are LGHDT and YNNKEL (reference sequence). V lost 0 bases and J lost 4, with 17 bases in between. The CDR3 is made up of 17 amino acids. The CDR3 nucleotides are TGTGCCAGCAGCCAAGAGATGGCGGGAACCATCTCAGATACGCAGTATTTT. Translation gives CASSQEMAGTISDTQYF.

The chain joins TRBV27 to TRBJ1-5; a weak D match, TRBD1 (6 bases). Germline lookup yields CDR1 MNHEY and CDR2 SMNVEV (reference sequence). The CDR3 runs 14 residues. Trimming took 7 bases from V and 7 from J, leaving 17 bases between them. For the CDR3, the DNA is TGTGCCAGCATGGCGGGGGGCGCGGGACAGCCCCAGCATTTT. Its translation is CASMAGGAGQPQHF.

The sample holds a few counts of this clonotype. Relative to the germline gene, one junction end is altered; a read error may explain this. The chain recombines TRBV7-7 with TRBJ1-1, with D perhaps TRBD1 (5 bases). The CDR3 loop spans 16 amino acids. CDR1 and CDR2 (germline): SSHAT, FNYEAQ (reference sequence). CDR3 coding DNA: TGTGCTAGCAGCTTAGTCAGGGCGGGGATGAACACTGAAGCTTTCTTT. Its translation: CASSLVRAGMNTEAFF.

The chain joins TRBV6-6 to TRBJ2-3, with 7 nucleotides matching TRBD2. Germline CDR1 MNHNY, CDR2 SVGAGI (reference sequence). With 6 bases clipped from V and 2 bases from J, the junction kept 2 bases outside the gene matches. This CDR3 has 13 amino acids. The CDR3 sequence: CASRGRATDTQYF. CDR3 coding DNA: TGTGCCAGCAGAGGGAGGGCCACAGATACGCAGTATTTT.

This clonotype has at least ten counts. The rearrangement joins TRBV7-2 to TRBJ2-2, with 8 bases identical to TRBD1. Germline CDR1 reads SGHTA; CDR2 reads FQGNSA. The junction had 18 bases not matched to a gene; V was cut back by 0 bases and J by 6 bases. The CDR3 is 20 residues long. CDR3 nucleotides: TGTGCCAGCAGCTTAGCAACCGGGACAGGACACCGAAGGACATCCGGGGAGCTGTTTTTT. This gives the protein CASSLATGTGHRRTSGELFF.

In this sample, this clonotype turned up a few times. The genes are TRBV29-1 and TRBJ1-2; the D is unclear. V dropped 2 bases and J dropped 3 bases, with 7 bases sitting between them. CDR1 SQVTM and CDR2 ANQGSEA come from the germline V gene. The CDR3 has 12 residues. CDR3 DNA: TGCAGCGTTGAACAGGTCGACTATGGCTACACCTTC. Translating it yields CSVEQVDYGYTF.

The chain couples TRBV28 to TRBJ2-1, with D possibly TRBD2 on 5 matching bases. The CDR3 contains 12 residues. CDR1 and CDR2 (germline): MDHEN, SYDVKM. The ends were cut back, 8 bases at V and 6 bases at J, with 11 bases in the middle. This CDR3 is CASENGLNEQFF. The CDR3 bases are TGTGCCAGCGAGAACGGACTCAATGAGCAGTTCTTC.

This clonotype was observed many times. The chain recombines TRBV29-1 with TRBJ1-2, with 7 bases fitting TRBD1. This CDR3 spans 14 amino acids. J was trimmed by 6 bases and V by 6 bases; bases with no gene match: 13. CDR1 SQVTM and CDR2 ANQGSEA come from the germline V gene. The DNA of the CDR3 is TGCAGCGTGGCAAACAGGGGAAGTAGGGATGGCTACACCTTC. The encoded protein is CSVANRGSRDGYTF.

The rearrangement joins TRBV20-1 to TRBJ1-2; 8 bases line up with TRBD1. This CDR3 has 14 amino acids. Germline lookup yields CDR1 DFQATT and CDR2 SNEGSKA (reference sequence). Unmatched junction bases numbered 13, after V lost 5 bases and J lost 8 bases. CDR3 amino acids: CSAPRTGIEDGYTF. The CDR3 DNA reads as TGCAGTGCTCCCCGGACAGGGATAGAGGACGGCTACACCTTC.

This chain links TRBV19 with TRBJ1-2, with TRBD1 identical over 7 bases. The CDR3 is 18 amino acids. The V segment lost 4 bases and the J segment 6 bases; nucleotides outside the gene matches: 20. The V gene's germline CDR1 is LNHDA and CDR2 SQIVND (reference sequence). This CDR3 is CASSRLGQVLKHFNGYTF. The CDR3 DNA is TGTGCCAGTAGTAGGCTCGGACAGGTCCTCAAGCACTTCAATGGCTACACCTTC.

This clonotype was detected many times. The chain links TRBV18 to TRBJ2-1, with 9 bases fitting TRBD2. V trimming: 2 bases; J trimming: 8 bases; junction bases outside the gene matches: 10. This CDR3 spans 16 amino acids. Germline V lookup: CDR1 KGHSH, CDR2 LQKENI. CDR3 coding DNA: TGTGCCAGCTCACCAATAGCGGGAGCCCGTTACGATGAGCAGTTCTTC. Its protein product is CASSPIAGARYDEQFF.